This T cell receptor (beta chain) was recorded in a study of blood T cell repertoires in COVID-19 (dated by TCRdb to about 2020). In the study overall: Collaborator samples came from the United States, Italy and Spain and covered acute and convalescent phases of COVID-19. The material from the prospective study consisted of cDNA or gDNA derived from T cells, B-cell-depleted T cells, or PBMCs. The dataset comprised deeply sampled blood TCRbeta repertoires from subjects exposed to, actively infected with, or recovered from COVID-19. A freely available public database, intended as a resource for researchers studying the immune response to SARS-CoV-2, is where the repertoires were released. The samples were drawn from the first 160 participants of the ongoing ImmuneRACE study and from 1,200 or so subjects provided by 6 global collaborators. The sample metadata nearly always contained a de-identified subject ID, COVID-19 status, age in years and sex. Where available, HLA class I and class II types were taken from metadata supplied by the sample provider and were not determined by assay-based typing. What the research found in general, with its limitations: The quantity of clinical and demographic metadata differed by source and by participant and was supplied without curation.

This clone was counted a single time. Which antigen it targets is not known. No qualities accompany the bases; no much larger clone lies one base away. A distance of 15 bases separates the germline ends of V and J, which lose 7 bases and 2 bases respectively. The germline V gene specifies WSHSY as CDR1 and SAAADI as CDR2. The CDR3 covers 14 residues, taking in both the cysteine and the phenylalanine. CDR3 DNA is the only sequence kept; it has 42 bases, read in frame from the first base. The immunoSEQ Assay, a bias-controlled multiplex PCR, was used to amplify TCRbeta CDR3 regions from genomic DNA. On the study's bioinformatics: The number of nucleated cells in each sample was estimated from the amplification of reference gene primers within the assay. To quantify the absolute abundance of each unique TCRbeta CDR3 rearrangement, sequence reads were collapsed and filtered. For each sample, productive Simpson clonality was calculated by taking the square root of Simpson's diversity index across productive rearrangements. Held by TCRdb, this immuneACCESS table contains in-frame sequences only and omits some clones. Under half of the omission traces to an unresolved V gene where checked; the cause of the rest is unknown. V, J and clone size reflect that table, while D and trimming were determined from the DNA. This sample comprises about 96,000 clones, about 88% of them detected only once. The ten biggest clones cover around 16% of the sample.

Whole blood was collected in K2EDTA tubes by collaborating institutions according to the institutions' own protocols. Collaborator samples were shipped for TCRbeta analysis as frozen whole blood, isolated PBMCs, or DNA extracted from either sample type. The sample consisted of peripheral blood. The sequence joins TRBV10-2 to TRBJ2-7; confidence is insufficient to name the D gene. This receptor was taken from a woman aged 55-70 years with acute or convalescent COVID-19. The CDR3 amino acid sequence is: CASTTTPRAYEQYF. The sequenced DNA: TGCGCCAGCACCACAACCCCTCGGGCCTACGAGCAGTACTTC.